The 12 T cell receptor beta chains listed next were all sequenced from one sample in a study of cytotoxic CD8 clonotypes in ibrutinib-treated CLL (dated by TCRdb to the early 2020s). Libraries were prepared through the immunoSEQ multiplex PCR assay. In TCRdb, the immuneACCESS table is reduced to in-frame sequences with V and J assigned. These tables do not hold every clone; where another copy was compared, an unresolved V gene accounts for under half, and the others remain unexplained. The sample includes hundreds of thousands of clones, with roughly 70% observed a single time. The top ten clonotypes cover approximately 15% of the sample. Explained via the paper, the time point label denotes: 20 to 30 months on ibrutinib. This specimen was PBMCs, taken after 24 months of ibrutinib treatment. The receptor source for this set is a human donor with chronic lymphocytic leukemia.

The chain carries TRBV4-1 and TRBJ2-7, with D possibly matching TRBD2 (5 bases). CDR1 is MGHRA, CDR2 YSYEKL, per germline. Trimming cost V 1 base and J 0 bases, with 16 bases left between them. The CDR3 loop spans 17 amino acids. As DNA, the CDR3 is TGCGCCAGCAGCCAAGTTTTCCGCGGGCGCAGCTCCTACGAGCAGTACTTC. Translated, it gives CASSQVFRGRSSYEQYF.

This clone came up a few times. Here the CDR3 reads CASSHSQGAYGYTF. CDR3 DNA sequence: TGTGCCAGCTCACACTCCCAGGGGGCGTATGGCTACACCTTC. The gene calls are TRBV18 and TRBJ1-2, with 8 bases lining up with TRBD1. The trim removed 4 bases at V and 5 bases at J, leaving 6 bases unmatched. Germline CDR1 is KGHSH and CDR2 is LQKENI. The CDR3 consists of 14 residues.

This chain links TRBV27 with TRBJ2-3; TRBD2 aligns across 7 bases. The germline CDR1 and CDR2 sequences are MNHEY and SMNVEV (reference sequence). The junction had 8 bases not matched to a gene; V was cut back by 10 bases and J by 4 bases. CDR3 length: 13 residues. CDR3 coding DNA: TGTGCCACCCGACTAGCTGGTCCAGATACGCAGTATTTT. This translates into CATRLAGPDTQYF.

This chain joins TRBV18 and TRBJ2-7, with D tentatively TRBD1 (6 bases). This CDR3 contains 16 residues. Trimming pared 3 bases from V and 2 bases from J, leaving 17 bases between. Germline V gene data show CDR1 as KGHSH and CDR2 as LQKENI. The CDR3 coding sequence is TGTGCCAGCTCACCCGTTTATGAACAGGGTACCTACGAGCAGTACTTC. It specifies CASSPVYEQGTYEQYF.

In DNA form, the CDR3 reads TGTGCCACCAGCAGAGATCTTGGACTAGCGGTCACAGATACGCAGTATTTT. This sequence encodes CATSRDLGLAVTDTQYF. The chain has TRBV15 and TRBJ2-3, with 10 bases that match TRBD2. There are 17 residues in the CDR3. The V gene end was trimmed by 0 bases and the J gene end by 2 bases; junction bases not matched to a gene: 5. Germline V gives CDR1 LNHNV, CDR2 YYDKDF (reference sequence).

The gene calls are TRBV19 and TRBJ1-5; 8 nucleotides match TRBD1. Trimming cost V 2 bases and J 1 base; bases outside gene matches: 4. Germline V gene sequence: CDR1 LNHDA, CDR2 SQIVND (reference sequence). The CDR3 has 16 amino acids. This CDR3 is CASSIRTGRSNQPQHF. The CDR3 bases are TGTGCCAGTAGTATACGGACAGGGAGGAGCAATCAGCCCCAGCATTTT.

A few counts support this clone. The chain couples TRBV6-5 to TRBJ1-2; tentatively, D is TRBD1 (6 bases). This CDR3 region has 13 residues. The V gene's germline CDR1 is MNHEY and CDR2 SVGAGI. V was pared by 2 bases and J by 7 bases, with 11 bases between. The DNA of the CDR3 is TGTGCCAGCAGTTACGCGGGGGCGGGTGGCTACACCTTC. It specifies CASSYAGAGGYTF.

This clone was detected a few times. The rearrangement joins TRBV2 to TRBJ2-1, with 11 bases matching TRBD1. This CDR3 is built from 15 residues. Germline loops: CDR1 SNHLY, CDR2 FYNNEI. Germline trimming cut 1 base from V and 6 bases from J; bases unmatched to any gene: 2. The CDR3 nucleotides read TGTGCCAGCAGTGAAGTGGGACAGGGGGGCAATGAGCAGTTCTTC. It encodes CASSEVGQGGNEQFF.

The chain is built from TRBV27 and TRBJ2-7; no reliable D call. There are 14 residues in the CDR3. Germline values: CDR1 MNHEY, CDR2 SMNVEV (reference sequence). V was pared by 5 bases and J by 2 bases, with 13 bases between. CDR3 coding DNA: TGTGCCAGCAGTCACAGCCCGGGTGCCTACGAGCAGTACTTC. It encodes CASSHSPGAYEQYF.

This clone was observed a few times. This chain links TRBV27 with TRBJ1-2; 10 nucleotides line up with TRBD1. The CDR3 spans 16 residues. Germline CDR1 is MNHEY and CDR2 is SMNVEV (reference sequence). V trimming: 2 bases; J trimming: 3 bases; junction bases outside the gene matches: 6. CDR3 loop: CASSLTGGQGYYGYTF. As DNA, the CDR3 is TGTGCCAGCAGTTTAACGGGGGGACAGGGGTACTATGGCTACACCTTC.

Concerning this clone itself: Sequence at one end of the junction differs from germline and may be a read error. The chain joins TRBV2 to TRBJ2-7; tentatively, D is TRBD2 (6 bases). Germline assignment: CDR1 SNHLY and CDR2 FYNNEI. The CDR3 is 10 amino acids. The CDR3 nucleotides read TGTGCCAGCAGAGGACGGGAAGGAGGGTTC. Its translation: CASRGREGGF.

This clone was seen a few times. The chain employs TRBV11-2 and TRBJ1-1, with D uncertain. The CDR3 sequence is 12 residues long. Trimming shortened V by 0 bases and J by 4 bases, and 3 bases separated the two germline ends. CDR1 is SGHAT, CDR2 FQNNGV, per germline. The CDR3 DNA reads as TGTGCCAGCAGCTTAGAGACCACTGAAGCTTTCTTT. It codes for CASSLETTEAFF.